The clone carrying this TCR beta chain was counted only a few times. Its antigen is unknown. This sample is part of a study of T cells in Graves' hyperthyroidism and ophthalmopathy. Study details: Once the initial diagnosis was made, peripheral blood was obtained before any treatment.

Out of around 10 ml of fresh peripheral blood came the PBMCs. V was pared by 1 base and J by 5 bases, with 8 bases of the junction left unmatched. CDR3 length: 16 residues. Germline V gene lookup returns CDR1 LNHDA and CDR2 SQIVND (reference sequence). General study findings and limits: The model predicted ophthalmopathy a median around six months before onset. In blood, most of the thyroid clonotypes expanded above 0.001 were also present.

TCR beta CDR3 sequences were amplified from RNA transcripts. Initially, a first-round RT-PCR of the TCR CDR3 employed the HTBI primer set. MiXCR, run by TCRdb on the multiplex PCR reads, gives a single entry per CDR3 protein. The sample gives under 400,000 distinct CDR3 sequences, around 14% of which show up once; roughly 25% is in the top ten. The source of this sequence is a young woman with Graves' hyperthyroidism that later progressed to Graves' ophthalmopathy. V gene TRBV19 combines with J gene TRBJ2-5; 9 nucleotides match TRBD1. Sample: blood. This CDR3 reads CASSIGGTGSRETQYF. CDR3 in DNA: TGTGCCAGTAGTATAGGGGGGACAGGGAGCCGGGAGACCCAGTACTTC.